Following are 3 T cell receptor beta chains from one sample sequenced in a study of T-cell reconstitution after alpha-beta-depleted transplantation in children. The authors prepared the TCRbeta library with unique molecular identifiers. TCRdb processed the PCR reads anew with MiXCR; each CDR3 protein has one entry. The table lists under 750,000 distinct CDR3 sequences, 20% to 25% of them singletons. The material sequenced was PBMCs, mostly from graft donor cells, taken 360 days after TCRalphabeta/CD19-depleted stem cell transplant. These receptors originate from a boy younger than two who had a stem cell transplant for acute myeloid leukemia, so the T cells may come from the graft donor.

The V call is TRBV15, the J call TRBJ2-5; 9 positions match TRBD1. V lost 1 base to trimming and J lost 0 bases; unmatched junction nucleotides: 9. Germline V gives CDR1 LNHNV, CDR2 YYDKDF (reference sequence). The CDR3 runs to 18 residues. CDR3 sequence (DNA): TGTGCCACCAGCAGAGGCGGTTCAGGACAGGGGTACCAAGAGACCCAGTACTTC. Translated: CATSRGGSGQGYQETQYF.

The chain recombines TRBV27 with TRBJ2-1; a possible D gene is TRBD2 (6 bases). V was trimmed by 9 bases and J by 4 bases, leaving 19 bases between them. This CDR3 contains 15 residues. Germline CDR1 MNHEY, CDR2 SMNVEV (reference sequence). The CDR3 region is CASRNMGGRYNEQFF. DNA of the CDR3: TGTGCCAGTCGAAATATGGGAGGCCGGTACAATGAGCAGTTCTTC.

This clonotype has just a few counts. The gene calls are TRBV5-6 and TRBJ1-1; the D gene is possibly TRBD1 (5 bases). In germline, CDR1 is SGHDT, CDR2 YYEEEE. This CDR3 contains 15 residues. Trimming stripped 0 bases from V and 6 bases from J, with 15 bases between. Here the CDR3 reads CASSLARAFFAEAFF. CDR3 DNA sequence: TGTGCCAGCAGCTTGGCCAGGGCCTTCTTCGCTGAAGCTTTCTTT.